This TCR beta chain was observed in a study of T cell responses to AZD1222 COVID-19 vaccine. Study-wide background: Second-dose groups at about 4 or about 12 weeks were pooled. Study findings and constraints: The CD4 TCRs associated with vaccination extended across spike and predominated at 160-218 and 743-854.

Profiling relied on immunoSEQ multiplex PCR, and the TCRdb table lists in-frame clones only, not all of them. The table lists 34,000 or so clones, roughly 89% of them singletons. J was trimmed by 7 bases and V by 6 bases; bases with no gene match: 8. This CDR3 is built from 15 residues. Looked up from germline, CDR1 is LGHDT and CDR2 is YNNKEL (reference sequence). With respect to this clone: Its antigen remains unknown.

The sequence was collected from an adult in good health. The chain has TRBV3-1 (or the pseudogene TRBV3-2) and TRBJ2-1; TRBD2 matches 11 bases. Sequencing used peripheral blood, obtained on day 0 of AZD1222 vaccination. The CDR3 sequence is CASSSTSGDINEQFF. CDR3 nucleotides: TGTGCCAGCAGTTCGACTAGCGGGGATATAAATGAGCAGTTCTTC.